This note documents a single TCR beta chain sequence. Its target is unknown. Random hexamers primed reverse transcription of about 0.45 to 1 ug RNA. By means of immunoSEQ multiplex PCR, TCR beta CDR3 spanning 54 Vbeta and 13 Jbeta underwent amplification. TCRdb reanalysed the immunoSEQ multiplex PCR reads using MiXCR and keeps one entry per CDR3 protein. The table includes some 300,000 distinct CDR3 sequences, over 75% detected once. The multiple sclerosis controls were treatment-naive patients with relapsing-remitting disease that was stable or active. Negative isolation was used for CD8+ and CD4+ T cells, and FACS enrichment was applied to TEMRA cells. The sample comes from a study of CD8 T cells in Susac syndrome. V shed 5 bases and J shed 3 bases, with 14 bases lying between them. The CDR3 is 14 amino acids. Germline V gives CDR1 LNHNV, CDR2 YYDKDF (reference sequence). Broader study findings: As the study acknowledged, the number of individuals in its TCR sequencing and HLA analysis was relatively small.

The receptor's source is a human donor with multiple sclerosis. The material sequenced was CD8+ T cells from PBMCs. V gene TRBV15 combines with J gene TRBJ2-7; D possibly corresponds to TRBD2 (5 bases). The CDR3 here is CATSGGGSFYEQYF. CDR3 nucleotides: TGTGCCACCAGCGGAGGTGGGAGTTTCTACGAGCAGTACTTC. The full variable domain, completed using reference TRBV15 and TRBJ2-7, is DAMVIQNPRYQVTQFGKPVTLSCSQTLNHNVMYWYQQKSSQAPKLLFHYYDKDFNNEADTPDNFQSRRPNTSFCFLDIRSPGLGDTAMYLCATSGGGSFYEQYFGPGTRLTVT.